What follows is one TCR beta chain and its context. Its antigen remains unidentified. By 5'RACE template switching, TCR cDNA was produced, with a universal primer site and UMIs added in the process. TCRdb redid the calling of the 5' RACE reads with MiXCR, one entry per CDR3 protein. The sample records about 160,000 distinct CDR3 sequences, less than 9% being singletons. These data originate in a study of T cells after yellow fever vaccination. Study at large: Where fractions had low cell numbers, libraries were prepared from them with the SMART-Seq v4 Ultra Low Input RNA kit. Study outcomes and limitations: Abundant bulk-population clonotypes could contaminate the FACS-sorted repertoires. After the booster, approximately 96% of CD4 and around nine tenths of CD8 primary-response clones were re-detected.

The V gene lost 7 bases and the J gene lost 7 bases, with 20 bases spanning the gap. This CDR3 has 15 residues. The sequence derives from a man in his late teens or twenties who received the YFV17D yellow fever vaccine. Source: CD4+ T cells sorted from PBMCs, taken less than 6 days after the first yellow fever vaccination. V usage is TRBV12-3 or TRBV12-4 and J usage is TRBJ2-1, with no clear D. CDR3 bases: TGTGCCAGCACCCCCGAGCGAAATGGGCCTAATGAGCAGTTCTTC. Translated: CASTPERNGPNEQFF.